This record concerns one T cell receptor (beta chain) sequence. Profiling relied on immunoSEQ multiplex PCR, and the TCRdb table lists in-frame clones only, not all of them. The sample yields hundreds of thousands of clones, 70% to 80% seen once. Germline CDR1 is SGHRS and CDR2 is YFSETQ. V lost 0 bases to trimming and J lost 3 bases; unmatched junction nucleotides: 12. This CDR3 has 17 residues. The data belong to a study of shared clonotypes between healthy human individuals. The sequencing input was PBMCs. The chain uses TRBV5-1 and TRBJ2-7; the match to TRBD2 covers 7 bases. The sequence derives from a woman aged 35 to 49 in good health. Some clones in this sample may be carry-over from other donors' samples. CDR3 DNA sequence: TGCGCCAGCAGCTTGGCCGGATCGACTAGCTCGGGCTACGAGCAGTACTTC. Translating it yields CASSLAGSTSSGYEQYF.